Sequencing of this T cell receptor beta chain was carried out in a study of shared clonotypes between healthy human individuals. About this clone: Its antigen remains unknown.

Whole-study results and caveats: What naive subsets generally showed was a larger estimated richness than memory subsets showed.

Assay: immunoSEQ multiplex PCR; the TCRdb copy retains only in-frame clones and omits some. Of 1 million to 1.2 million clones in the sample, approximately 80% were seen once. V dropped 4 bases and J dropped 4 bases, with 10 bases sitting between them. CDR3 size: 14 residues. Per germline, CDR1 SGHVS and CDR2 FQNEAQ. The chain joins TRBV7-8 to TRBJ1-4; no clear D. What was sequenced was memory CD4+ T cells from PBMCs. Subset specified: CD45RA-negative fraction. This receptor was obtained from a man younger than 30 in good health. Some clones in this sample may be carry-over from other donors' samples. The CDR3, as DNA: TGTGCCAGCAGCTACCGGGATTATAATGAAAAACTGTTTTTT. It yields the protein CASSYRDYNEKLFF.